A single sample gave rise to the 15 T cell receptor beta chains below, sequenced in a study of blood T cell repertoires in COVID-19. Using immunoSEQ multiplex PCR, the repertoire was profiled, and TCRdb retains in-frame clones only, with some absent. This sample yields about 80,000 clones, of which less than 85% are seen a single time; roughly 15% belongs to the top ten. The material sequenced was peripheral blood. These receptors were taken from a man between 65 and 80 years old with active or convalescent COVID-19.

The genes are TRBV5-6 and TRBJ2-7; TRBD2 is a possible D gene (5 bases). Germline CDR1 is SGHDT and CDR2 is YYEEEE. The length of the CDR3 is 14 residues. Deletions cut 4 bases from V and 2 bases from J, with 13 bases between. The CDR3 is CASSPRLTPYEQYF. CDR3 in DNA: TGTGCCAGCAGCCCAAGACTAACCCCCTACGAGCAGTACTTC.

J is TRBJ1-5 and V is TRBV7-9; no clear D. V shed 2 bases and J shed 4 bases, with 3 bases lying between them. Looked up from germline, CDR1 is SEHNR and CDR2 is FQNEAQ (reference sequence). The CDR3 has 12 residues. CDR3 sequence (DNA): TGTGCCAGCAGCTTACAGAATCAGCCCCAGCATTTT. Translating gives CASSLQNQPQHF.

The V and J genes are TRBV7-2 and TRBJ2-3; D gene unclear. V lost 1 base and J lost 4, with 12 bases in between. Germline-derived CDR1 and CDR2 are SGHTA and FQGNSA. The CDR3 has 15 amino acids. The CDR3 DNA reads TGTGCCAGCAGCTTAGGATTTTATGAGGCAGATACGCAGTATTTT. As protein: CASSLGFYEADTQYF.

This CDR3 reads CASSLLNQPQHF. The CDR3 bases are TGTGCCAGCAGCTTGTTAAATCAGCCCCAGCATTTT. The chain is built from TRBV7-6 and TRBJ1-5; no clear D gene. The CDR3 consists of 12 residues. Germline assignment: CDR1 SGHVS and CDR2 FNYEAQ. The germline V and J ends were trimmed by 3 bases and 4 bases, with 4 bases remaining between them.

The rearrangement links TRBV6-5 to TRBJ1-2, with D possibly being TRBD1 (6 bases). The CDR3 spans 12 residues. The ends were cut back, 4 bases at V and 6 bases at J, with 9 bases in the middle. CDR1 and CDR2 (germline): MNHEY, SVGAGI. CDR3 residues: CASSWGRDGYTF. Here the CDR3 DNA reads TGTGCCAGCAGTTGGGGGCGGGATGGCTACACCTTC.

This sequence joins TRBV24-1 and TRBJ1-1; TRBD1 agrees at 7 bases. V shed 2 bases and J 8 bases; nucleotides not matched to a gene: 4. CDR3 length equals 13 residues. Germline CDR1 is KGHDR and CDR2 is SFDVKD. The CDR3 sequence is CATSDSGGKEAFF. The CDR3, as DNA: TGTGCCACCAGTGATTCAGGGGGGAAGGAAGCTTTCTTT.

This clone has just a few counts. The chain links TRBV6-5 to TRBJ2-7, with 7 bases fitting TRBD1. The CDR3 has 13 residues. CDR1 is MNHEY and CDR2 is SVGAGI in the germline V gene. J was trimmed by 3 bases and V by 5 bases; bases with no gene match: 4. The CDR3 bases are TGTGCCAGCAGTCAGGGACAGATCTACGAGCAGTACTTC. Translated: CASSQGQIYEQYF.

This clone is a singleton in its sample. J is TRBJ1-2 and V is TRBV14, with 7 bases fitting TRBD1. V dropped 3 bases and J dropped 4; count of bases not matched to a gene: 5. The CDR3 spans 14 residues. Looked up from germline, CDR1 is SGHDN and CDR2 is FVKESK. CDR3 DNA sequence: TGTGCCAGCAGCCAGCAACAGGGGAGCTATGGCTACACCTTC. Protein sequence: CASSQQQGSYGYTF.

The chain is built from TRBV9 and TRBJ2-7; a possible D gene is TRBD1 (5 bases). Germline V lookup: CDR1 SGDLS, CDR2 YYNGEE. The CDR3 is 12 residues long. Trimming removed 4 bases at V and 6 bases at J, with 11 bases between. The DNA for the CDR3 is TGTGCCAGCAGCCCAGGGTGGGGCGAGCAGTACTTC. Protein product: CASSPGWGEQYF.

The CDR3 DNA reads TGCGCCAGCAGCTTAGGGACAGGGTCCGATACGCAGTATTTT. Protein sequence: CASSLGTGSDTQYF. V gene TRBV5-1 combines with J gene TRBJ2-3; 9 bases agree with TRBD1. Trimming removed 2 bases from V and 6 bases from J; junction bases left unmatched: 4. Looked up from germline, CDR1 is SGHRS and CDR2 is YFSETQ. This CDR3 is built from 14 residues. The full variable domain, completed using reference TRBV5-1 and TRBJ2-3, is KAGVTQTPRYLIKTRGQQVTLSCSPISGHRSVSWYQQTPGQGLQFLFEYFSETQRNKGNFPGRFSGRQFSNSRSEMNVSTLELGDSALYLCASSLGTGSDTQYFGPGTRLTVL.

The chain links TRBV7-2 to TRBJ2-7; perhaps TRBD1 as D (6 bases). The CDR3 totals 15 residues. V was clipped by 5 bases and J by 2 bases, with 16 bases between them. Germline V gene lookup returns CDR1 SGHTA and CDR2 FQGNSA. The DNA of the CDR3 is TGTGCCAGCAGCCTTCAGGGGACGCAACCCTACGAGCAGTACTTC. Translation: CASSLQGTQPYEQYF. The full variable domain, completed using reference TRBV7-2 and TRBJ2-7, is GAGVSQSPSNKVTEKGKDVELRCDPISGHTALYWYRQSLGQGLEFLIYFQGNSAPDKSGLPSDRFSAERTGGSVSTLTIQRTQQEDSAVYLCASSLQGTQPYEQYFGPGTRLTVT.

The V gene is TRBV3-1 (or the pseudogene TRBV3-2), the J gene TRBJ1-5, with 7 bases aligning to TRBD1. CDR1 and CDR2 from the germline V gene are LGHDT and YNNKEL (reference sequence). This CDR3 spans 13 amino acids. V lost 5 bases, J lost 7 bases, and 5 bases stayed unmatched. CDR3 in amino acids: CASSGTEQQPQHF. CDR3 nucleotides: TGTGCCAGCAGCGGGACAGAACAACAGCCCCAGCATTTT.

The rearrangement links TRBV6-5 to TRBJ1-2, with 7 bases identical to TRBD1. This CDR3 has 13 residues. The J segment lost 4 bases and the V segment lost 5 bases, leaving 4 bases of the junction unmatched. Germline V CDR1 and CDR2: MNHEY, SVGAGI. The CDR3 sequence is CASSTGQAYGYTF. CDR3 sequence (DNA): TGTGCCAGCAGTACCGGACAGGCCTATGGCTACACCTTC.

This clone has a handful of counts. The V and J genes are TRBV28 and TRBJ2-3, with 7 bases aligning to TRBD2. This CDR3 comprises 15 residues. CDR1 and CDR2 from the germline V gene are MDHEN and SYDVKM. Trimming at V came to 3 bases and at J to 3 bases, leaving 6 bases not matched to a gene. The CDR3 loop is CASSFGRGTTDTQYF. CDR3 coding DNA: TGTGCCAGCAGTTTTGGGCGGGGGACTACAGATACGCAGTATTTT.

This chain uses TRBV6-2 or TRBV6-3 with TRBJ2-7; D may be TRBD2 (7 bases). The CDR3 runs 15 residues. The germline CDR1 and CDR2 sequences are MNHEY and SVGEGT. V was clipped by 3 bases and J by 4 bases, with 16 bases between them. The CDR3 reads CASSYDRRGLYEQYF. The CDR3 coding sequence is TGTGCCAGCAGTTATGACCGGCGGGGGCTATACGAGCAGTACTTC.